Shown below are 7 T cell receptor beta chains from a single sample sequenced in a study of control samples from healthy donors and cancer patients. Some clones are missing from TCRdb's copy, which holds only in-frame ones; the method was immunoSEQ multiplex PCR. The sample has 130,000 or so clones, 89% seen once. The source material was blood. Receptor source: a man between 45 and 60 years old in good health.

This chain links TRBV5-1 with TRBJ2-7; 7 positions match TRBD2. With V trimmed by 4 bases and J by 3 bases, 7 bases remained unmatched. The CDR3 contains 14 residues. Germline V gene data show CDR1 as SGHRS and CDR2 as YFSETQ. CDR3 in DNA: TGCGCCAGCAGCCCGGTCGGGGGGATCTACGAGCAGTACTTC. This encodes CASSPVGGIYEQYF. Variable domain in full (rest from reference TRBV5-1 and TRBJ2-7): KAGVTQTPRYLIKTRGQQVTLSCSPISGHRSVSWYQQTPGQGLQFLFEYFSETQRNKGNFPGRFSGRQFSNSRSEMNVSTLELGDSALYLCASSPVGGIYEQYFGPGTRLTVT.

The chain has TRBV5-6 and TRBJ2-1, with D unresolved. Germline loops: CDR1 SGHDT, CDR2 YYEEEE. V lost 1 base and J 5 bases, leaving 13 bases between the germline ends. This CDR3 comprises 15 residues. The CDR3 nucleotides read TGTGCCAGCAGCTTGTTCGGCACAAATCACAATGAGCAGTTCTTC. Translation: CASSLFGTNHNEQFF.

This clone appeared once. The chain is built from TRBV30 and TRBJ1-5; D not certain. CDR3 length: 13 amino acids. V was cut by 4 bases and J by 3 bases, with 10 bases left in between. In germline, CDR1 is GTSNPN, CDR2 SVGIG (reference sequence). The CDR3, as DNA: TGTGCCTGGACCGGCAGTCTCAATCAGCCCCAGCATTTT. Protein: CAWTGSLNQPQHF.

The rearrangement links TRBV5-4 to TRBJ2-3; tentative D call: TRBD1 (6 bases). The CDR3 totals 13 residues. CDR1 and CDR2 (germline): SGHNT, YYREEE (reference sequence). V shed 5 bases and J shed 4 bases, with 11 bases lying between them. This CDR3 is CASREQGSDTQYF. For the CDR3, the DNA is TGTGCCAGCAGGGAACAGGGTTCAGATACGCAGTATTTT.

J is TRBJ1-2 and V is TRBV5-4; possible D gene TRBD1, 5 bases. The CDR3 loop spans 15 amino acids. CDR1 SGHNT and CDR2 YYREEE come from the germline V gene (reference sequence). The V gene lost 5 bases and the J gene lost 0 bases, with 14 bases spanning the gap. Written as DNA, the CDR3 is TGTGCCAGCAGTGCGGGACCGGGAGCTAACTATGGCTACACCTTC. The encoded protein is CASSAGPGANYGYTF.

This sequence joins TRBV18 and TRBJ1-6; D may be TRBD1 (5 bases). The CDR3 has 15 residues. V lost 1 base and J lost 7, with 11 bases in between. Germline-derived CDR1 and CDR2 are KGHSH and LQKENI. In DNA, the CDR3 is TGTGCCAGCTCACCACAGGGGAATGGGAATTCACCCCTCCACTTT. This encodes CASSPQGNGNSPLHF.

J is TRBJ1-1 and V is TRBV7-9, with D perhaps TRBD1 (5 bases). Deletions cut 4 bases from V and 4 bases from J, with 13 bases between. The CDR3 runs to 14 residues. CDR1 is SEHNR and CDR2 is FQNEAQ in the germline V gene (reference sequence). The DNA of the CDR3 is TGTGCCAGCAGCTCAGGGCAAGTAGGCACTGAAGCTTTCTTT. It yields the protein CASSSGQVGTEAFF.